This T cell receptor (beta chain) stems from a study of cytomegalovirus exposure and HLA in healthy donors (dated by TCRdb to about 2017). For the wider study: In an earlier analysis of about 560 of the donors, less than 350 Gb of sequence data and 120 million or so unique TCR beta sequences from 150 million to 200 million T cells were reported. Around 300 gigabases of sequencing data and tens of millions of unique TCR sequences were included in an early release covering several hundred HLA-typed donors. Both class I and class II loci were covered by HLA typing, at four-digit resolution. Along with the roughly 670-subject first cohort, a separate validation cohort of 120 different subjects was used. All discovery cohort repertoires had been generated on a single sequencing platform. The study used immunosequencing to profile the T cell repertoires of 666 subjects and linked those repertoires to cytomegalovirus serostatus. A handful of DR-DQ haplotypes were handled as single units for association and clustering because linkage in the cohort was strong. To study patterns of TCR occurrence, a later analysis re-analyzed previously published TCR beta repertoires from 650 to 750 donors and added high-resolution HLA genotyping. In an earlier analysis of 550 to 700 of the donors, high-throughput TCR beta sequencing was used to judge whether each TCR beta V gene segment behaved as functional or pseudogenic. In the later analysis, no new phenotypic data were used to find candidate immune exposures; instead, reliance was placed on TCR beta sequences and their occurrence across donors. Among some 400 genotyped donors of the cohort, an average of around 240,000 unique TCR beta nucleotide sequences were sequenced per donor, roughly 20% of them non-productive. High-throughput TCR immunosequencing, statistical association of individual TCRs with disease status, and machine learning were combined to predict cytomegalovirus infection status. A later genetic analysis used genome-wide SNP genotypes for about 65% of the 666 donors, treating that subset as a discovery cohort. The study was designed to test whether signatures of past pathogen exposure could be identified by cataloging public T cell receptors. Alongside the repertoire data, information on donor age, sex, ethnicity and CMV serostatus was compiled. Of the 398 genotyped donors, about 80% fell in the genetic ancestry cluster associated with self-reported Caucasian donors. Typing coverage varied by locus: about 620-630 donors for A, B, C, DRB1 and DQB1; roughly 520 for DQA1; more than 600 for DPA1; about 450 for DPB1. The research as a whole found: The classifier was reported to diagnose cytomegalovirus status with high specificity and sensitivity in both the original and validation cohorts. In a later analysis, most CMV-associated TCR beta chains were found to appear HLA-restricted, with HLA associations seemingly driven largely by CMV exposure. A further reported finding was that TCR beta sequences accurately predicted the HLA-A and HLA-B alleles for most subjects in the first cohort. According to a later analysis, TCR association rates differed among HLA loci, with DRB1 alleles showing the most associated TCRs and HLA-C alleles showing the fewest. Strong co-occurrence of HLA alleles, especially DR and DQ, made assigning TCR associations to individual alleles difficult. While some public TCRs were present in many individuals, most TCR sequences turned up only very rarely across donors. The cohort was sequenced for TCR beta chains only, and without alpha or paired-chain data the features that could be detected were limited. A later analysis associated about 17,000 TCR beta sequences with specific HLA alleles at a false discovery rate of 0.05. Because the 87-base-pair reads could not distinguish some IMGT-functional V segments, including TRBV6-2 and TRBV6-3, those segments were excluded. Correlated functional status among segregating V segments might reflect linkage disequilibrium, but an unknown experimental factor could not be ruled out. Compared with equally common non-associated chains, HLA-associated TCR beta chains in a later analysis were more clonally expanded and had lower generation probabilities. A few of the identified cytomegalovirus-associated TCR beta chains were confirmed in vitro to be specific for cytomegalovirus antigens. A cluster of highly shared sequence variants was judged likely to be a technical artifact of the sequencing pipeline. A later genetic analysis associated a missense DCLRE1C variant with V-gene and J-gene trimming of TCR beta chains, and an independent cohort replicated the association. A later genetic analysis reported fewer N-insertions in productive TCRs among donors in an Asian-associated ancestry cluster than the roughly 690-donor mean. The earlier analysis of some 540 of the donors excluded about 16 rarely observed V segments, including chromosome 9 orphons, because counts were too low. It was suggested by the authors that the approach could potentially be generalized to other disease states and immunological phenotypes. Immune exposure information for the cohort was limited to CMV serostatus. Because some donors lacked HLA typing at each locus, the association tests relied only on the typed subset. The study listed 164 TCR beta chains as associated with cytomegalovirus. The presence/absence analyses assumed that sequencing depth was roughly uniform across donors, and that assumption may not be true. In an earlier analysis of some 540 of the donors, most TCR beta V segments appeared in productive rearrangements about 90% or about 30% of the time, broadly matching IMGT annotations. In a later analysis, several top co-occurrence clusters were reported to appear linked to parvovirus B19, influenza, CMV and Epstein-Barr virus.

The cohort comprised around 690 healthy bone marrow donors. Cohort members were all nominally healthy when sampled, although unrecorded immune exposures were likely present. The donor was CMV seropositive and was included in the group of 250 to 350 seropositive cohort members. Every donor gave a peripheral blood sample, and the peripheral blood mononuclear cells from that sample were used for TCR beta sequencing. The Qiagen DNeasy Blood Extraction Kit was used to extract genomic DNA from the blood cell samples. Libraries were made using the immunoSEQ multiplex PCR assay. A mixture of 60 forward primers for TCR Vbeta segments and 13 reverse primers for TCR Jbeta segments was used in the multiplex PCR. A multiplex PCR assay on genomic DNA amplified the CDR3 region of rearranged TCR beta genes. The amplified TCR beta libraries were sequenced on the Illumina HiSeq System as 87-base-pair reads. The authors' analysis ran thus. A later analysis tallied about 77 million unique TCR beta chains across the 600 to 700 repertoires, and some 10 million of those chains were shared by two or more donors. Raw reads were error-corrected and collapsed into unique sequences by a nearest-neighbor algorithm in which closely related sequences were merged to remove PCR and sequencing errors. Alignment of CDR3 sequences to IMGT reference sequences was used to assign V, D and J gene segments. For a sequence to be retained, at least a six-nucleotide match to both a V gene segment and a J gene segment was required. A rearrangement counted as productive if the CDR3 had no stop codons and remained in frame with V and J, and every other rearrangement counted as non-productive. Following IMGT convention, CDR3 was defined as the stretch from the second conserved V-encoded cysteine to the conserved J-encoded phenylalanine. In an earlier analysis of around 540 of the donors, sequences lacking an unambiguous match to a single V gene segment were excluded. In an earlier analysis of 450 to 750 of the donors, a V segment was called functional when productive rearrangements were above 56.7%, and segregating when the standard deviation between donors exceeded 5%. A statistical classification framework was developed to diagnose cytomegalovirus status using the catalog of TCR beta chain sequences. In a later analysis, TCR nucleotide sequences were compared against IMGT/GENE-DB human TR gene sequences so that V and J genes could be assigned. The TCRdist pipeline was used in a later analysis to assign CDR3 sequences and most-parsimonious VDJ recombination scenarios. In a later analysis, every TCR beta chain was defined by the combination of its CDR3 amino acid sequence and its V-gene family, and reads without a unique V-gene family were dropped. As a way to deal with suspected cross-contamination and a sequencing artifact, a later analysis dropped 450 to 700 nucleotide sequences that were highly shared and had low generation probability. A later analysis calculated a clonal expansion index for each public chain from normalized within-repertoire ranks of inferred template counts. A later analysis computed generation probabilities with a VDJ recombination model fitted to out-of-frame rearrangements, and checked the results against IGoR. In a later analysis, TCR-TCR, TCR-HLA and TCR-CMV co-occurrence was scored with hypergeometric tests, and a repertoire-size bias correction was applied to TCR pairs. False discovery rates were estimated in a later analysis by permuting HLA or CMV assignments 20 times. A later analysis grouped co-occurring TCRs with DBSCAN, adding TCRdist sequence similarity when clustering within HLA-allele-positive subsets. Repertoires with fewer than 30,000 or more than 120,000 public chains, plus five repertoires with anomalous nucleotide sharing, were excluded from co-occurrence clustering. The source is immuneACCESS, and TCRdb retained only in-frame sequences with V and J called. Part of the clones is not carried over; for the studies checked, unresolved V genes explain less than half of this, and the remainder is unexplained. V, J and clone size are taken as reported in that table, and D and trimming were inferred from the DNA itself. In this sample the table shows around 100,000 clones, roughly three quarters of which occur a single time. The ten largest account for around a tenth of the sample.

There are 15 amino acids in the CDR3, from cysteine to phenylalanine inclusive. The retained sequence is limited to the CDR3, 45 bases, with the frame set at the first base. V loses 0 bases of germline sequence and J loses 3 bases, and the interval between the two ends is 11 bases. CDR1 and CDR2 were assigned from the germline V gene (reference sequence) as MNHEY and SMNVEV. Remarks on this clone: Which antigen it targets is not known. Base qualities are not recorded, but no much larger clone differs from it by a single base.

The chain was built from TRBV27 and TRBJ1-1, with the D gene call left open. The sample comprised PBMCs. This receptor was obtained from a woman under 30 in good health and CMV-seropositive. The DNA sequence is as follows: TGTGCCAGCAGTTTATCGTCCCGTGCGGACACTGAAGCTTTCTTT. Translated, it reads CASSLSSRADTEAFF.